The table lists the clone carrying this T cell receptor (beta chain) with a count of one. Its target is unknown. The source of the sample is a study of cytomegalovirus exposure and HLA in healthy donors. Researchers ran the PCR with 60 Vbeta and 13 Jbeta primers. This table comes from immunoSEQ multiplex PCR, and its TCRdb copy is limited to in-frame clones, with some not included. The repertoire holds some 150,000 clones, 75% to 80% seen once, with approximately 6.3% in the top ten. Regarding the study as a whole: Reportedly, a later analysis found an Asian-associated ancestry cluster had fewer N-insertions than the approximately 640-donor mean. Prediction of most subjects' HLA-A and HLA-B alleles by TCR beta sequences was reportedly accurate. Roughly uniform depth of sequencing across donors was assumed in presence/absence analyses.

Per the germline V gene, CDR1 is LNHDA and CDR2 is SQIVND (reference sequence). V shed 4 bases and J 0 bases; nucleotides not matched to a gene: 3. The CDR3 extends over 14 amino acids. Sample: PBMCs. This clonotype originated in a middle-aged man in good health and CMV-seropositive. This chain links TRBV19 with TRBJ2-7, with 7 bases that match TRBD2. The chain's CDR3 is CASSTSGGSYEQYF. CDR3 in DNA: TGTGCCAGTAGTACTAGCGGCGGCTCCTACGAGCAGTACTTC.